Listed here are 32 T cell receptor beta chains from one sample, sequenced in a study of cytomegalovirus exposure and HLA in healthy donors. Assay used: immunoSEQ multiplex PCR; TCRdb lists only in-frame clones, some missing. This table has 65,000 to 80,000 clones, 94% appearing once. The sequenced material came from PBMCs. The receptors were gathered from a woman aged 18-35 years in good health and CMV-seropositive.

The CDR3 region has the DNA TGTGCCTGGACCCTCAACACTGAAGCTTTCTTT. Amino acid sequence: CAWTLNTEAFF. V and J are TRBV30 and TRBJ1-1, with D unresolved. The CDR3 has 11 amino acids. The germline V gene encodes CDR1 GTSNPN and CDR2 SVGIG (reference sequence). Trimming left V 4 bases short and J 2 bases short, with 5 bases between.

The chain has TRBV29-1 and TRBJ2-3; 7 bases are a match to TRBD1. Germline assignment: CDR1 SQVTM and CDR2 ANQGSEA. The CDR3 is 16 amino acids. V was pared by 6 bases and J by 0 bases, with 12 bases of the junction left unmatched. The CDR3 DNA reads as TGCAGCGTCTCGCCTGGCGTCAGGGGGAGCACAGATACGCAGTATTTT. It translates to CSVSPGVRGSTDTQYF.

The table lists this clone with a count of one. The rearrangement uses TRBV5-1 and TRBJ2-1; TRBD1 matches at 12 bases. Germline lookup yields CDR1 SGHRS and CDR2 YFSETQ. The trim removed 5 bases at V and 7 bases at J, leaving 13 bases unmatched. The CDR3 loop spans 17 amino acids. The DNA of the CDR3 is TGCGCCAGCAGAACCGGGACAGGGGGCATTTGGGGGAATGAGCAGTTCTTC. Protein product: CASRTGTGGIWGNEQFF.

This chain joins TRBV6-4 and TRBJ1-2; D perhaps matches TRBD1 (6 bases). The CDR3 has 13 residues. CDR1 is MRHNA, CDR2 SNTAGT, per germline. V was shortened by 6 bases and J by 6 bases, with 14 bases between the two germline ends. The CDR3 region is CASRGGGADGYTF. CDR3 in DNA: TGTGCCAGCAGGGGTGGGGGCGCCGATGGCTACACCTTC.

Regarding this clone: Other DNA sequences in the same sample also yield this CDR3. This chain joins TRBV30 and TRBJ1-4, with TRBD1 identical over 7 bases. The trim removed 0 bases at V and 4 bases at J, leaving 11 bases unmatched. The CDR3 extends over 17 amino acids. Germline CDR1 reads GTSNPN; CDR2 reads SVGIG (reference sequence). The CDR3 loop is CAWSVQEPGQHNEKLFF. The DNA of the CDR3 is TGTGCCTGGAGTGTGCAAGAGCCGGGACAGCATAATGAAAAACTGTTTTTT.

The chain uses TRBV28 and TRBJ1-1, with D possibly matching TRBD1 (5 bases). Trimming took off 3 bases at V and 7 bases at J, with 9 bases between the two ends. The CDR3 contains 12 residues. Germline CDR1 and CDR2: MDHEN and SYDVKM. This chain's CDR3 is CASSFRGIEAFF. CDR3 nucleotide sequence: TGTGCCAGCAGTTTTAGGGGTATTGAAGCTTTCTTT.

The chain uses TRBV19 and TRBJ2-3; the D gene is possibly TRBD1 (5 bases). The V gene lost 7 bases and the J gene lost 4 bases, with 18 bases spanning the gap. From germline, CDR1 is LNHDA and CDR2 SQIVND (reference sequence). The CDR3 has 15 amino acids. CDR3 loop: CASNPGRGPSDTQYF. CDR3 bases: TGTGCCAGTAACCCAGGGCGCGGTCCCTCAGATACGCAGTATTTT.

In its sample, this clone was seen a few times. The chain combines TRBV11-3 with TRBJ1-1; a possible D gene is TRBD1 (6 bases). The ends were cut back, 3 bases at V and 1 base at J, with 6 bases in the middle. The germline CDR1 and CDR2 sequences are SGHNT and YENEEA. The CDR3 extends over 13 amino acids. CDR3 DNA: TGTGCCAGCAGCTTGGGACAGAACACTGAAGCTTTCTTT. Translated: CASSLGQNTEAFF.

The CDR3 DNA sequence: TGTGCCAGCAGCTTGGGAGGAGTAGCTTTCTTT. Translated, it gives CASSLGGVAFF. This sequence joins TRBV5-4 and TRBJ1-1, with unresolved D. Looked up from germline, CDR1 is SGHNT and CDR2 is YYREEE (reference sequence). The CDR3 runs 11 residues. The V and J ends lost 0 bases and 10 bases respectively, with 7 bases between them.

The V and J genes are TRBV5-1 and TRBJ2-3, with 9 bases fitting TRBD1. In germline, CDR1 is SGHRS, CDR2 YFSETQ. The CDR3 length is 14 residues. The J segment lost 6 bases and the V segment lost 4 bases, leaving 6 bases of the junction unmatched. DNA for the CDR3: TGCGCCAGCAGCCCGGACAGGGGAGACGATACGCAGTATTTT. Its protein is CASSPDRGDDTQYF.

This clone was seen a single time. The chain carries TRBV18 and TRBJ2-2; 11 nucleotides line up with TRBD1. Germline V gives CDR1 KGHSH, CDR2 LQKENI. Trimming cost V 8 bases and J 4 bases; bases outside gene matches: 9. The CDR3 is 16 residues long. CDR3 sequence: CASPEPGQGGTGELFF. CDR3 nucleotides: TGTGCCAGCCCTGAGCCGGGACAGGGGGGCACCGGGGAGCTGTTTTTT.

The chain uses TRBV6-1 and TRBJ2-1; TRBD2 aligns across 7 bases. The CDR3 runs 14 residues. The trim removed 8 bases at V and 10 bases at J, leaving 14 bases unmatched. From germline, CDR1 is MNHNS and CDR2 SASEGT. The CDR3 protein is CASLRAESGVEQFF. In DNA, the CDR3 is TGTGCCAGCCTAAGGGCGGAGAGCGGGGTAGAGCAGTTCTTC.

This sequence joins TRBV4-3 and TRBJ2-3; TRBD2 is a possible D gene (5 bases). There are 15 residues in the CDR3. Germline loops: CDR1 LGHNA, CDR2 YSLEER. Trimming cost V 0 bases and J 1 base, with 8 bases left between them. CDR3 sequence reads: CASSQDPAGTDTQYF. The CDR3 coding sequence is TGCGCCAGCAGCCAAGACCCAGCGGGCACAGATACGCAGTATTTT.

The chain's CDR3 is CASSLQRLSPPNEQFF. The CDR3 DNA sequence: TGTGCCAGCAGCTTACAGCGCCTATCACCGCCTAATGAGCAGTTCTTC. J is TRBJ2-1 and V is TRBV7-2; D is unclear. This CDR3 is 16 amino acids long. Germline CDR1 and CDR2: SGHTA and FQGNSA. Trimming shortened V by 2 bases and J by 7 bases, and 18 bases separated the two germline ends.

This chain connects TRBV27 to TRBJ2-7; 7 bases are shared with TRBD1. This CDR3 region has 15 residues. Germline CDR1 is MNHEY and CDR2 is SMNVEV (reference sequence). After removal of 3 bases from V and 0 bases from J, the junction contained 5 bases not matched to a gene. CDR3 bases: TGTGCCAGCAGTTTTAAGGACAGGAGCTCCTACGAGCAGTACTTC. Protein product: CASSFKDRSSYEQYF.

The V gene is TRBV4-1, the J gene TRBJ2-7, with D unresolved. The germline CDR1 and CDR2 sequences are MGHRA and YSYEKL. V lost 1 base, J lost 1 base, and 8 bases lay in between. This CDR3 spans 14 amino acids. DNA for the CDR3: TGCGCCAGCAGCCAAGGTGTCTTTTCCTACGAGCAGTACTTC. Translating it yields CASSQGVFSYEQYF.

The chain is built from TRBV9 and TRBJ2-7; D might be TRBD1 (5 bases). CDR3 length: 15 residues. The germline V and J ends were trimmed by 0 bases and 4 bases, with 14 bases remaining between them. Germline loops: CDR1 SGDLS, CDR2 YYNGEE. This chain's CDR3 is CASSVEGNPYYEQYF. CDR3 nucleotide sequence: TGTGCCAGCAGCGTAGAGGGGAACCCCTATTACGAGCAGTACTTC.

The rearrangement joins TRBV9 to TRBJ2-1; TRBD2 is a possible D gene (5 bases). CDR1 SGDLS and CDR2 YYNGEE come from the germline V gene. The V end lost 0 bases, the J end lost 2 bases, and 18 bases lay between the germline ends. The CDR3 spans 18 residues. CDR3 protein: CASSVVATLPSAYNEQFF. CDR3 in DNA: TGTGCCAGCAGCGTAGTAGCGACCTTACCTTCTGCCTACAATGAGCAGTTCTTC.

The chain uses TRBV29-1 and TRBJ1-2; no definite D call. Germline V CDR1 and CDR2: SQVTM, ANQGSEA. Trimming took 1 base from V and 12 from J, leaving 9 bases between them. The CDR3 is 10 amino acids. CDR3 region: CSVEAGFHTF. In DNA, the CDR3 is TGCAGCGTTGAAGCGGGATTCCACACCTTC.

The V and J genes are TRBV7-3 and TRBJ1-1; D is possibly TRBD1 (5 bases). V lost 2 bases and J lost 12, with 22 bases in between. This CDR3 spans 15 amino acids. In germline, CDR1 is SGHTA, CDR2 FQGTGA. The CDR3 DNA follows: TGTGCCAGCAGCTTAGATGCCGGGGGACGCCTCCCTCCTTTCTTT. This codes for CASSLDAGGRLPPFF. The whole variable domain, remainder taken from reference TRBV7-3 and TRBJ1-1, is GAGVSQTPSNKVTEKGKYVELRCDPISGHTALYWYRQSLGQGPEFLIYFQGTGAADDSGLPNDRFFAVRPEGSVSTLKIQRTERGDSAVYLCASSLDAGGRLPPFFGQGTRLTVV.

This clone appeared a single time. The V gene is TRBV28, the J gene TRBJ2-3; the match to TRBD1 covers 7 bases. The junction had 3 bases not matched to a gene; V was cut back by 3 bases and J by 3 bases. The germline gives CDR1 MDHEN, CDR2 SYDVKM. There are 14 residues in the CDR3. Written as DNA, the CDR3 is TGTGCCAGCAGTTTGTTACAGGGGACAGATACGCAGTATTTT. Translating it yields CASSLLQGTDTQYF.

The rearrangement joins TRBV6-1 to TRBJ2-1, with unresolved D. The ends were cut back, 4 bases at V and 6 bases at J, with 13 bases in the middle. Germline V gene sequence: CDR1 MNHNS, CDR2 SASEGT. This CDR3 region has 14 residues. The CDR3 nucleotides read TGTGCCAGCAGTGCTCGGTTCCCTTTCAATGAGCAGTTCTTC. It codes for CASSARFPFNEQFF.

This chain uses TRBV30 with TRBJ1-3; no definite D call. The CDR3 runs 15 residues. Germline CDR1 GTSNPN, CDR2 SVGIG (reference sequence). The V end was cut by 5 bases, the J end by 2 bases, with 16 bases between. This CDR3 is CAWSTENSAGNTIYF. The CDR3 nucleotides are TGTGCCTGGTCCACCGAAAACAGTGCTGGAAACACCATATATTTT.

V gene TRBV7-8 combines with J gene TRBJ1-5; a weak D match, TRBD1 (5 bases). The V end was cut by 6 bases, the J end by 8 bases, with 23 bases between. Germline assignment: CDR1 SGHVS and CDR2 FQNEAQ. This CDR3 contains 16 residues. The CDR3 reads CASRPEPGLEEKPQHF. In nucleotides, the CDR3 is TGTGCCAGCAGACCGGAACCGGGACTGGAGGAAAAGCCCCAGCATTTT.

A single count supports this clone. V usage is TRBV9 and J usage is TRBJ2-4, with 7 bases that match TRBD1. The length of the CDR3 is 16 residues. Looked up from germline, CDR1 is SGDLS and CDR2 is YYNGEE. The trim removed 0 bases at V and 7 bases at J, leaving 10 bases unmatched. The CDR3 DNA sequence: TGTGCCAGCAGCGTAGATGACAGCCCCAGGGGGAACATTCAGTACTTC. Protein sequence: CASSVDDSPRGNIQYF.

This chain uses TRBV2 with TRBJ2-3; a weak D match, TRBD2 (6 bases). The CDR3 runs 14 residues. Germline V gives CDR1 SNHLY, CDR2 FYNNEI. The V gene lost 1 base and the J gene lost 6 bases, with 11 bases spanning the gap. CDR3 DNA: TGTGCCAGCAGTGAAGATGGCGGGGCTGATACGCAGTATTTT. Encoded protein: CASSEDGGADTQYF.

The rearrangement uses TRBV28 and TRBJ2-2; weak D call: TRBD2 (7 bases). The CDR3 is made up of 15 amino acids. The germline gives CDR1 MDHEN, CDR2 SYDVKM. The V gene lost 3 bases and the J gene lost 5 bases, with 13 bases spanning the gap. The CDR3 coding sequence is TGTGCCAGCAGTTTCTCGGGGGGCGCAACCGGGGAGCTGTTTTTT. Protein: CASSFSGGATGELFF.

This clone came up once. The V gene is TRBV29-1, the J gene TRBJ2-3; a possible D gene is TRBD2 (5 bases). CDR3 length: 14 amino acids. Germline lookup yields CDR1 SQVTM and CDR2 ANQGSEA. The V end lost 4 bases, the J end lost 1 base, and 12 bases lay between the germline ends. The CDR3 region has the DNA TGCAGCGTTGGGAGAGGGCGAGGCACAGATACGCAGTATTTT. Translation gives CSVGRGRGTDTQYF.

The chain combines TRBV5-1 with TRBJ1-1; D call uncertain. V dropped 1 base and J dropped 1 base, with 8 bases sitting between them. Germline CDR1 SGHRS, CDR2 YFSETQ. The CDR3 runs to 14 residues. DNA of the CDR3: TGCGCCAGCAGCTTGTTCCCGAGGAACACTGAAGCTTTCTTT. Encoded protein: CASSLFPRNTEAFF.

This clone was observed once. This chain's CDR3 is CASSDFPGQGIGYTF. The CDR3 region has the DNA TGTGCCAGCAGTGACTTTCCGGGACAGGGGATTGGCTACACCTTC. The chain couples TRBV6-4 to TRBJ1-2, with 10 nucleotides matching TRBD1. The V gene's germline CDR1 is MRHNA and CDR2 SNTAGT. V lost 1 base, J lost 7 bases, and 6 bases stayed unmatched. This CDR3 is 15 amino acids long.

The chain carries TRBV27 and TRBJ2-1; tentative D call: TRBD2 (6 bases). Per the germline V gene, CDR1 is MNHEY and CDR2 is SMNVEV (reference sequence). V was cut by 11 bases and J by 6 bases, with 14 bases left in between. The CDR3 runs 12 residues. CDR3 protein: CASGGMVNEQFF. The CDR3 bases are TGTGCCTCCGGCGGGATGGTCAATGAGCAGTTCTTC.

This chain links TRBV4-3 with TRBJ2-4; 7 positions agree with TRBD2. The CDR3 totals 18 residues. V was clipped by 4 bases and J by 0 bases; unmatched bases: 12. Germline lookup yields CDR1 LGHNA and CDR2 YSLEER. CDR3 nucleotide sequence: TGCGCCAGCAGCCTTACTCAGAGGGGCGGGGGAGCCAAAAACATTCAGTACTTC. It encodes CASSLTQRGGGAKNIQYF.